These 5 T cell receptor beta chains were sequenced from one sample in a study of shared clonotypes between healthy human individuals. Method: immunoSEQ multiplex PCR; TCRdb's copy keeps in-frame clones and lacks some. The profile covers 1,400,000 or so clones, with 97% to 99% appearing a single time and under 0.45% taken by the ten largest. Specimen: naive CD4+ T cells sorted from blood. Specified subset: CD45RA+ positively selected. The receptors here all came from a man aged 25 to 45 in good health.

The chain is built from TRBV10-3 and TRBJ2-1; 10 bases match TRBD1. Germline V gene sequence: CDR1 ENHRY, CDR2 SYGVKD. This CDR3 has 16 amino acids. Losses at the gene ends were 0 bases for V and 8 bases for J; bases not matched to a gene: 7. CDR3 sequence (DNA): TGTGCCATCAGTGAGTCGGGGACAGGGGCGTCGGATGAGCAGTTCTTC. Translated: CAISESGTGASDEQFF.

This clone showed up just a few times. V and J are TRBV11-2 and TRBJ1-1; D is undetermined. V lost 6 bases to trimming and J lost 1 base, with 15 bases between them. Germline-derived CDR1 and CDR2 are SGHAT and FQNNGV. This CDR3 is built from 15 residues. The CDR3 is CASRAIAGKNTEAFF. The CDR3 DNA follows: TGTGCCAGCAGGGCCATAGCGGGAAAGAACACTGAAGCTTTCTTT.

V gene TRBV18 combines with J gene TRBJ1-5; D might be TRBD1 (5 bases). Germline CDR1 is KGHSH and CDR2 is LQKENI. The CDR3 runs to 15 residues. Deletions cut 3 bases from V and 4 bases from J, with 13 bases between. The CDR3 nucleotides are TGTGCCAGCTCACCGACCTTGACAGATAATCAGCCCCAGCATTTT. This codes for CASSPTLTDNQPQHF.

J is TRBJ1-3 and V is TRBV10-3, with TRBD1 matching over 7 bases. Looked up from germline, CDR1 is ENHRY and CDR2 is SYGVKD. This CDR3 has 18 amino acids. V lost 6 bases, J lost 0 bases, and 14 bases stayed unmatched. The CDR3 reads CAIRVFQGGRPSGNTIYF. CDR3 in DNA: TGTGCCATCAGAGTGTTCCAGGGGGGTCGCCCCTCTGGAAACACCATATATTTT.

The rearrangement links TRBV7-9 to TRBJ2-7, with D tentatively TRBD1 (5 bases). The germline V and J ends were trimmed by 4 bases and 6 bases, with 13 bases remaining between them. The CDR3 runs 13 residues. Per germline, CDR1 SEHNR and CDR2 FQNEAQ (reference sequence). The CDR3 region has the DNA TGTGCCAGCAGCTCGTCAGGGTTAAGCGAGCAGTACTTC. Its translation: CASSSSGLSEQYF.